The sequence of this T cell receptor beta chain was determined in a study of T cells after posttransplantation cyclophosphamide. The junction had 2 bases not matched to a gene; V was cut back by 6 bases and J by 2 bases. The CDR3 is made up of 13 amino acids. CDR1 and CDR2 from the germline V gene are WSHSY and SAAADI. TCRdb keeps only in-frame clones here, not all; method: immunoSEQ multiplex PCR. The sample carries 66,000 or so clones, 80% to 95% recorded once. On this clone itself: Its antigen remains unknown.

Study conclusions and caveats: Skin or GI-infiltrating T cells shared few TRB sequences with blood.

Specimen: PBMCs. This TCR was recovered from a woman in her twenties or thirties in good health and a related stem cell transplant donor. The chain joins TRBV10-2 to TRBJ2-5, with 8 nucleotides matching TRBD2. CDR3 sequence: CASSPSGQETQYF. In DNA form, the CDR3 reads TGCGCCAGCAGCCCTAGCGGGCAAGAGACCCAGTACTTC.